This T cell receptor beta chain came from a study of blood T cells in healthy people across ages. Caucasian individuals from Russia who were healthy and aged roughly 6 to 95 acted as donors. The second PCR ran roughly 6 to 12 cycles with a sample-barcoded 5' primer and J-beta primers. One entry per CDR3 protein, called by TCRdb with MiXCR from the 5' RACE reads. The table has roughly 800,000 distinct CDR3 sequences, roughly 60% seen once; the top ten hold 20% to 25%. Germline values: CDR1 SGHAT, CDR2 FQNNGV. This CDR3 is built from 14 residues. The rearrangement uses TRBV11-2 and TRBJ2-4, with 7 bases that match TRBD1. The J call may be incorrect, as the DNA end agrees better with TRBJ2-7. The specimen was blood. This sequence originates from a man younger than 40 in good health. The DNA of the CDR3 is TGTGCCAGCAGCTTAGAAGGGACAGCCTACGAGCAGTACTTC. Encoded protein: CASSLEGTAYEQYF.